A selection of T cell receptor beta chains follows, all from one sample in a study of blood T cell repertoires in COVID-19. The method was immunoSEQ multiplex PCR; TCRdb's version includes in-frame clones alone and lacks a portion of them. The table lists approximately 130,000 clones, more than 70% of them singletons. The specimen was peripheral blood. Receptors originate from a human donor in a cohort sampled during active COVID-19. Both conserved end residues are part of each CDR3. D genes are given only for firm matches. Rows give clone size only sometimes, using once, few, many, or a class for an expanded clone.

D gene | J gene | clone size | V gene | CDR3 DNA | CDR3 protein
TRBD2 | TRBJ2-1 | NA | TRBV19 | TGTGCCAGTAATCTACTAGCGGGAAGCGCCGGTGAGCAGTTCTTC | CASNLLAGSAGEQFF
NA | TRBJ2-3 | NA | TRBV7-2 | TGTGCCAGCAGTCCAAGGGCAAAACGGGGGTACACAGATACGCAGTATTTT | CASSPRAKRGYTDTQYF
TRBD2 | TRBJ2-2 | NA | TRBV27 | TGTGCCAGCTCGAGCCTAGCGGGAGGGCTCCCTATCGGCACCGGGGAGCTGTTTTTT | CASSSLAGGLPIGTGELFF
NA | TRBJ1-2 | NA | TRBV27 | TGTGCCAGCAGTACCGGGTTTGGGGGCTACACCTTC | CASSTGFGGYTF
NA | TRBJ2-3 | NA | TRBV5-6 | TGTGCCAGCAGCCCTAGACTAGAGAGCACAGATACGCAGTATTTT | CASSPRLESTDTQYF
NA | TRBJ2-2 | once | TRBV3-1/TRBV3-2 | TGTGCCAGCAGCCAAGTAAGGCTAGCCGGGGAGCTGTTTTTT | CASSQVRLAGELFF
NA | TRBJ2-7 | NA | TRBV7-3 | TGTGCCAGCAGTTCGAGACCCGGGGACGAGCAGTACTTC | CASSSRPGDEQYF
NA | TRBJ2-3 | NA | TRBV3-1/TRBV3-2 | TGTGCCAGCAGCCAAGAAAGCGGGACAAAAGAGGATACGCAGTATTTT | CASSQESGTKEDTQYF
TRBD1 | TRBJ2-2 | once | TRBV30 | TGTGCCTGGAGTGGGACAGGGCGGACCGGGGAGCTGTTTTTT | CAWSGTGRTGELFF
NA | TRBJ2-1 | few | TRBV7-6 | TGTGCCAGCAGCTTAGCCGGGACTTCCCGCCGCGCTCAGTTCTTC | CASSLAGTSRRAQFF
TRBD1 | TRBJ1-6 | NA | TRBV10-3 | TGTGCCATCAGTGAGGCGACAGGGGGAAGTTCACCCCTCCACTTT | CAISEATGGSSPLHF
TRBD1 | TRBJ2-7 | many | TRBV11-2 | TGTGCCAGCAGCTCCCCTGAGGGACAGGGTATTGTTTTTGCCTACGAGCAGTACTTC | CASSSPEGQGIVFAYEQYF
TRBD2 | TRBJ2-3 | NA | TRBV6-2/TRBV6-3 | TGTGCCAGCAGCCCCCCCGAGGGAGGGCCCAAAGATACGCAGTATTTT | CASSPPEGGPKDTQYF
NA | TRBJ1-2 | NA | TRBV18 | TGTGCCAGCTCCCTGCAGGCCGGCCAAGGTGGCTACACCTTC | CASSLQAGQGGYTF
NA | TRBJ2-1 | NA | TRBV19 | TGTGCCAGTAGTTTATTTCCCCAGGGGTCGGGTGAGCAGTTCTTC | CASSLFPQGSGEQFF
TRBD1 | TRBJ2-2 | NA | TRBV28 | TGTGCCAGCAGTTTAACAGGGGAGAACACCGGGGAGCTGTTTTTT | CASSLTGENTGELFF
NA | TRBJ1-5 | few | TRBV7-2 | TGTGCCAGCAGCTTAGGACAGAGCAATCAGCCCCAGCATTTT | CASSLGQSNQPQHF
NA | TRBJ2-3 | NA | TRBV19 | TGTGCCAGTAGTCTCGCGGGGGCTAGCACAGATACGCAGTATTTT | CASSLAGASTDTQYF
TRBD1 | TRBJ2-5 | NA | TRBV3-1/TRBV3-2 | TGTGCCAGCAGCCAAGATTCGACAGGGGGCGCGGAGACCCAGTACTTC | CASSQDSTGGAETQYF
NA | TRBJ2-5 | NA | TRBV4-3 | TGCGCCAGCAGCCAACAATTCAATCTCGGTGAGACCCAGTACTTC | CASSQQFNLGETQYF
TRBD1 | TRBJ2-1 | NA | TRBV5-1 | TGCGCCAGCAGCTTGGAAGGACAGGGGCTGGATTCGCAGTTCTTC | CASSLEGQGLDSQFF
TRBD1 | TRBJ1-5 | NA | TRBV6-2/TRBV6-3 | TGTGCCAGCAGTTACTCGGACAGGGTGGATCAGCCCCAGCATTTT | CASSYSDRVDQPQHF
NA | TRBJ2-1 | NA | TRBV6-1 | TGTGCCAGCAGTGAGGCCGACAAGTGGTCCTACAATGAGCAGTTCTTC | CASSEADKWSYNEQFF
NA | TRBJ2-6 | NA | TRBV7-2 | TGTGCCAGCAGCTTACGACAGCACTCTGGGGCCAACGTCCTGACTTTC | CASSLRQHSGANVLTF
NA | TRBJ2-1 | NA | TRBV11-3 | TGTGCCAGCAGCACCTCGGGCTCCTACAATGAGCAGTTCTTC | CASSTSGSYNEQFF
NA | TRBJ1-3 | NA | TRBV6-6 | TGTGCCAGCGGGCACTCTCTCTCTGGAAACACCATATATTTT | CASGHSLSGNTIYF
NA | TRBJ1-1 | NA | TRBV3-1/TRBV3-2 | TGTGCCAGCAGCCAAGTCCAGGGTGGTCCCTTTGATGCTGAAGCTTTCTTT | CASSQVQGGPFDAEAFF
TRBD1 | TRBJ1-3 | NA | TRBV5-1 | TGCGCCAGCAGCATACGACCGGGACAGGGGCTAGGAAACACCATATATTTT | CASSIRPGQGLGNTIYF
NA | TRBJ2-2 | NA | TRBV5-1 | TGCGCCAGCAGCGTGGACATCGCGGGTTGGTTCACCGGGGAGCTGTTTTTT | CASSVDIAGWFTGELFF
NA | TRBJ1-2 | once | TRBV30 | TGTGCCTGGACTACCCAGGGGTGGGGGTCTAACTATGGCTACACCTTC | CAWTTQGWGSNYGYTF
NA | TRBJ2-1 | NA | TRBV24-1 | TGTGCCACCAGTGATTTAGGAGACTTTTCCAATGAGCAGTTCTTC | CATSDLGDFSNEQFF
TRBD1 | TRBJ2-7 | NA | TRBV27 | TGTGCCAGCAGTTTGGCCGCCTCGACAGGGACATCCTACGAGCAGTACTTC | CASSLAASTGTSYEQYF
TRBD1 | TRBJ2-1 | NA | TRBV7-2 | TGTGCCAGCAGTACCTACAGGGGCGCCTACAATGAGCAGTTCTTC | CASSTYRGAYNEQFF
NA | TRBJ1-5 | once | TRBV30 | TGTGCCTGGAGCACCGTCGGCGGCCCCAATCAGCCCCAGCATTTT | CAWSTVGGPNQPQHF
NA | TRBJ2-1 | few | TRBV19 | TGTGCCAGTAGTATAGTTGCAGGGCTCACCTACAATGAGCAGTTCTTC | CASSIVAGLTYNEQFF
NA | TRBJ1-1 | once | TRBV6-2/TRBV6-3 | TGTGCCAGCAGTTACGAGGGTACTGAAGCTTTCTTT | CASSYEGTEAFF
NA | TRBJ1-5 | NA | TRBV6-5 | TGTGCCAGCAGAGACAAAAGCAATCAGCCCCAGCATTTT | CASRDKSNQPQHF
NA | TRBJ2-7 | once | TRBV4-3 | TGCGCCAGCAGCCAAGATCGCGGAGGGATATCCTACGAGCAGTACTTC | CASSQDRGGISYEQYF
NA | TRBJ2-7 | NA | TRBV25-1 | TGTGCCAGCAGTGGAAGGGGCAAGGGATACGAGCAGTACTTC | CASSGRGKGYEQYF
TRBD2 | TRBJ2-3 | NA | TRBV6-2/TRBV6-3 | TGTGCCAGCAGCGTTGCGGGAGTCGCAGATACGCAGTATTTT | CASSVAGVADTQYF
TRBD1 | TRBJ2-7 | NA | TRBV19 | TGTGCCAGTAGTATGGACAGGGCCGCCGAGCAGTACTTC | CASSMDRAAEQYF
TRBD1 | TRBJ1-1 | NA | TRBV6-5 | TGTGCCAGCAGTAATCCGGGACAGGGAAATTTCTTT | CASSNPGQGNFF
NA | TRBJ2-1 | NA | TRBV27 | TGTGCCAGCAGCCCGGACAATGAGCAGTTCTTC | CASSPDNEQFF
TRBD1 | TRBJ1-5 | NA | TRBV6-5 | TGTGCCGGAAGTACCGGGACAGGGGGCCTTCAGCCCCAGCATTTT | CAGSTGTGGLQPQHF
NA | TRBJ1-5 | NA | TRBV30 | TGTGCCTGGAGTCAGGGGTATAGCAATCAGCCCCAGCATTTT | CAWSQGYSNQPQHF
NA | TRBJ2-6 | NA | TRBV7-2 | TGTGCCAGCGGAATCTCGACTGCTACTGGGGCCAACGTCCTGACTTTC | CASGISTATGANVLTF
TRBD2 | TRBJ2-1 | NA | TRBV6-4 | TGTGCCAGCAGTCAGACTAGCGGGGCCAATGAGCAGTTCTTC | CASSQTSGANEQFF
NA | TRBJ1-3 | NA | TRBV18 | TGTGCCAGCTCACCACCATCACACGTATACTCTGGAAACACCATATATTTT | CASSPPSHVYSGNTIYF
TRBD1 | TRBJ1-5 | NA | TRBV4-1 | TGCGCCAGCAGCCCATACAGGGGTATACAGCCCCAGCATTTT | CASSPYRGIQPQHF
TRBD1 | TRBJ2-2 | NA | TRBV5-1 | TGCGCCAGCAGCTCAGGACAGGGAGGGGAGCTGTTTTTT | CASSSGQGGELFF
NA | TRBJ1-5 | medium-sized | TRBV7-2 | TGTGCCAGCAGCTTAGCGCTGGGAGGTGCTGGCAATCAGCCCCAGCATTTT | CASSLALGGAGNQPQHF
NA | TRBJ1-3 | NA | TRBV19 | TGTGCCAGTACCATGGGGGGGCCAGTCTCTGGAAACACCATATATTTT | CASTMGGPVSGNTIYF
TRBD1 | TRBJ1-1 | NA | TRBV4-3 | TGCGCCAGCAGCCAAAGGACAGGAATGAACACTGAAGCTTTCTTT | CASSQRTGMNTEAFF
NA | TRBJ1-6 | few | TRBV6-5 | TGTGCCAGCAGCCGGTCGGGGGACGAAGGTTCACCCCTCCACTTT | CASSRSGDEGSPLHF
NA | TRBJ1-2 | NA | TRBV19 | TGTGCCAGTAGTGAGGTCGGCGGGGTCTATGGCTACACCTTC | CASSEVGGVYGYTF
NA | TRBJ1-2 | NA | TRBV6-2/TRBV6-3 | TGTGCCAGCAGTCCCAGGGTTCACTATGGCTACACCTTC | CASSPRVHYGYTF
NA | TRBJ1-5 | NA | TRBV6-1 | TGTGCCAGCAGTGATTATGACTCAGAGCATTTT | CASSDYDSEHF